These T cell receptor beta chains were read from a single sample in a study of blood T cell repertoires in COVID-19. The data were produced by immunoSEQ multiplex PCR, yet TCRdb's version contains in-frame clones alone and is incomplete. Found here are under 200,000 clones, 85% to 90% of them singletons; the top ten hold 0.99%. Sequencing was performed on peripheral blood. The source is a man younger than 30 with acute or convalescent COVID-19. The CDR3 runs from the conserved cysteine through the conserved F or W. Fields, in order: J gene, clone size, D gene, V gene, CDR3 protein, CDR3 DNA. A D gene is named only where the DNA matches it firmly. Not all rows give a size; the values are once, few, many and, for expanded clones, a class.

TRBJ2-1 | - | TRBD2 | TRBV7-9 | CASSSWAGGNNEQFF | TGTGCCAGCAGCTCCTGGGCGGGGGGTAATAATGAGCAGTTCTTC
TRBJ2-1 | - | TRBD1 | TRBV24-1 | CATTQTGSVGEQFF | TGTGCCACCACCCAGACAGGGTCGGTTGGTGAGCAGTTCTTC
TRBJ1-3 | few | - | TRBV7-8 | CASSLLGTSAGNTIYF | TGTGCCAGCAGCTTGCTTGGGACTTCGGCTGGAAACACCATATATTTT
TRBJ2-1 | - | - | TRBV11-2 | CASSLGAGSSYNEQFF | TGTGCCAGCAGCTTAGGGGCGGGAAGCTCCTACAATGAGCAGTTCTTC
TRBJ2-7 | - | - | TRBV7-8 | CASSFSWTDSYEQYF | TGTGCCAGCAGCTTTAGTTGGACAGACTCCTACGAGCAGTACTTC
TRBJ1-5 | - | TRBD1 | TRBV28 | CARTGEGDSNQPQHF | TGTGCCAGGACAGGGGAGGGGGATAGCAATCAGCCCCAGCATTTT
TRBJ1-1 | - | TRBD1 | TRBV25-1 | CASFPDRGGMNTEAFF | TGTGCCAGCTTCCCGGACAGGGGAGGAATGAACACTGAAGCTTTCTTT
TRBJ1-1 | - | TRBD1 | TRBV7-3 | CASSSTVSRQGKYNTEAFF | TGTGCCAGCAGCTCAACGGTGTCACGACAGGGGAAATATAACACTGAAGCTTTCTTT
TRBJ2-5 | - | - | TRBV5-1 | CASSSQTGQETQYF | TGCGCCAGCAGCAGCCAGACAGGCCAAGAGACCCAGTACTTC
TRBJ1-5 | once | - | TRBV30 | CAWSLGTGRGHQPQHF | TGTGCCTGGAGTCTAGGAACAGGGAGAGGGCATCAGCCCCAGCATTTT
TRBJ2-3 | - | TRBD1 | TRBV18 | CASSPSGTGGTDTQYF | TGTGCCAGCTCACCGTCCGGGACAGGGGGGACAGATACGCAGTATTTT
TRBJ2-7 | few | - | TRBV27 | CASSPSNTYEQYF | TGTGCCAGCAGTCCCTCGAATACATACGAGCAGTACTTC
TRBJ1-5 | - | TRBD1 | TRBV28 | CASSPGTGNKPQHF | TGTGCCAGCAGTCCCGGGACAGGAAATAAGCCCCAGCATTTT
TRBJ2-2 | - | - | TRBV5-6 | CASSLGTAWRELFF | TGTGCCAGCAGCTTGGGGACAGCTTGGCGGGAGCTGTTTTTT
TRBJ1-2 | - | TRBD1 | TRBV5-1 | CASHAGGTGENGYTF | TGCGCCAGCCACGCCGGTGGGACAGGGGAGAATGGCTACACCTTC
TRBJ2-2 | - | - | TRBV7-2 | CASSKNTGELFF | TGTGCCAGCAGTAAGAACACCGGGGAGCTGTTTTTT
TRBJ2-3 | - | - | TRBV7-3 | CASSLQGGVTDTQYF | TGTGCCAGCAGCTTACAGGGTGGGGTCACAGATACGCAGTATTTT
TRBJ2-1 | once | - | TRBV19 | CASSTGSNEQFF | TGTGCCAGTAGTACCGGGAGTAATGAGCAGTTCTTC
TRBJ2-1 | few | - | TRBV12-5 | CASGLEGTVYNEQFF | TGTGCTAGTGGTTTGGAAGGGACTGTCTACAATGAGCAGTTCTTC
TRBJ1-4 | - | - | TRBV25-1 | CASSGAGRELFF | TGTGCCAGCAGTGGAGCCGGTCGGGAACTGTTTTTT
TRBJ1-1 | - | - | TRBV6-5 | CASSYGLATEAFF | TGTGCCAGCAGTTACGGGCTTGCCACTGAAGCTTTCTTT
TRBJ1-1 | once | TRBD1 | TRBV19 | CASSISGRQGSGTEAFF | TGTGCCAGTAGTATAAGTGGGAGACAGGGTTCGGGCACTGAAGCTTTCTTT
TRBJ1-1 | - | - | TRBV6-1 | CASSEGTLNTEAFF | TGTGCCAGCAGTGAAGGGACATTGAACACTGAAGCTTTCTTT
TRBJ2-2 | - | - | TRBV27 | CASSLSSTTYTGELFF | TGTGCCAGCAGTTTATCGAGTACCACCTACACCGGGGAGCTGTTTTTT
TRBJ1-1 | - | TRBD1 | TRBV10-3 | CAISEFRGQSLAFF | TGTGCCATCAGTGAGTTCAGGGGGCAGTCTTTAGCTTTCTTT
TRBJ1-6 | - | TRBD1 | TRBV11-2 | CASTLDRNSPLHF | TGTGCCAGCACCCTGGACAGGAATTCACCCCTCCACTTT
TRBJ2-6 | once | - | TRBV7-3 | CASSLRPGSGANVLTF | TGTGCCAGCAGCTTACGTCCCGGGTCCGGGGCCAACGTCCTGACTTTC
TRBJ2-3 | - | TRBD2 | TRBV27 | CATKLAGHLDTQYF | TGTGCCACCAAACTAGCGGGCCACCTAGATACGCAGTATTTT
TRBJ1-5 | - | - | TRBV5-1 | CASSLDGQYQPQHF | TGCGCCAGCAGCCTGGACGGACAGTATCAGCCCCAGCATTTT
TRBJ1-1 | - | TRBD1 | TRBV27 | CASSLSWGQATYTEAFF | TGTGCCAGCAGTTTATCCTGGGGACAGGCTACGTACACTGAAGCTTTCTTT
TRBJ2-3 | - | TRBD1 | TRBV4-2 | CASSQDNRGDTQYF | TGTGCCAGCAGCCAAGATAACAGGGGGGATACGCAGTATTTT
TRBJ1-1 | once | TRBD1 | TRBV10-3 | CAISGTGGTEAFF | TGTGCCATCAGTGGGACAGGGGGGACTGAAGCTTTCTTT